This T cell receptor beta chain stems from a study of blood T cell repertoires in COVID-19. On the study more broadly: The cDNA or gDNA used as material had been derived from T cells, B-cell-depleted T cells, or PBMCs.

Trimming shortened V by 3 bases and J by 1 base, and 6 bases separated the two germline ends. This CDR3 region has 13 residues. Germline CDR1 is MDHEN and CDR2 is SYDVKM. Authors' processing steps: Researchers report that nucleated cell counts were estimated from reference gene primer amplification. TCRdb's table, derived via immunoSEQ multiplex PCR, lists solely in-frame clones and lacks some. V and J calls and clone size are copied from that table; D and trimming were computed from the DNA. This table holds some 15,000 clones, roughly nine tenths found once. This clone was observed a single time. Source material: peripheral blood. The chain combines TRBV28 with TRBJ1-2; D is possibly TRBD1 (5 bases). This clonotype was obtained from a middle-aged man with active COVID-19. The CDR3, as DNA: TGTGCCAGCAGTTTTAGGGGTAACTATGGCTACACCTTC. This encodes CASSFRGNYGYTF.